The T cell receptor (beta chain) under discussion was sequenced for a study of immune evolution from preneoplasia to lung adenocarcinoma. Data came from immunoSEQ multiplex PCR; TCRdb stores just in-frame clones and leaves some out. The sample holds 5,500 to 7,000 clones, 79% seen once. This CDR3 contains 17 residues. Germline CDR1 is LGHNA and CDR2 is YNFKEQ. V shed 1 base and J shed 0 bases, with 16 bases lying between them. Histologic diagnosis was independently verified by two lung pathologists. This clonotype was obtained from a person aged 55-80 years with lung adenocarcinoma. The sequencing input was FFPE adjacent normal lung tissue. The V gene is TRBV4-2, the J gene TRBJ2-7; unclear D gene. CDR3 loop: CASSQGIAARSSYEQYF. The CDR3 DNA follows: TGTGCCAGCAGCCAAGGGATAGCCGCCAGGAGCTCCTACGAGCAGTACTTC.